A single T cell receptor beta chain is shown here with its context. Its antigen is not known. Genomic DNA was employed as the template in profiling TCR beta VDJ and CDR3. One entry per CDR3 protein results from TCRdb running MiXCR on the reads. The profile shows more than 70,000 distinct CDR3 sequences, about 70% of them singletons. The ends were cut back, 3 bases at V and 1 base at J, with 6 bases in the middle. The germline V gene has CDR1 MGHDK and CDR2 SYGVNS. This CDR3 has 13 amino acids. This sample was taken from a study of CD8+CD57+ T cells in acquired aplastic anemia. In the study overall: Isolated CD4+ and CD8+ cells, once sorted, yielded DNA averaging 3.2 ug. Regarding the study as a whole: Common to patients and controls were 25 to 30 CD8+ CDR3 sequences. Patients were compared with controls for CD8+ Simpson's diversity, and no significant difference emerged.

The patients chosen for sequencing had shown expansion of CD8+CD57+ cells (detected by flow cytometry). Blood sampling was performed on the patients, and none of them had received therapy by then. This chain uses TRBV25-1 with TRBJ1-1; D remains ambiguous. This receptor was taken from a human donor with aplastic anemia. The specimen sequenced was sorted CD4+, CD8+, or CD8+CD57+ T cells (not recorded which) from PBMCs. The CDR3 DNA reads as TGTGCCAGCAGTGATTCGTGGAACACTGAAGCTTTCTTT. Translation: CASSDSWNTEAFF.